Presented here are 26 T cell receptor beta chains from one specimen sequenced in a study of cytomegalovirus exposure and HLA in healthy donors. 13 Jbeta primers and 60 Vbeta primers were used for the PCR. The protocol was immunoSEQ multiplex PCR, while the TCRdb copy is restricted to in-frame clones and leaves out a portion. Found here are roughly 180,000 clones, 75% to 90% of them singletons; the top ten hold around 1.4%. Input material: PBMCs. These receptor sequences come from a girl aged 5-17 years in good health and CMV-seropositive.

The chain employs TRBV4-1 and TRBJ1-2; 11 positions agree with TRBD1. CDR1 is MGHRA, CDR2 YSYEKL, per germline. Trimming removed 0 bases from V and 10 bases from J; junction bases left unmatched: 22. The CDR3 is made up of 20 amino acids. CDR3 bases: TGCGCCAGCAGCCAAGAAGTTCCCCTCCGGGACAGGGGGGGTAGGGGGGACTACACCTTC. It yields the protein CASSQEVPLRDRGGRGDYTF.

The chain has TRBV15 and TRBJ1-2, with TRBD1 matching 9 bases. The CDR3 is 14 residues long. V was pared by 1 base and J by 5 bases, with 2 bases of the junction left unmatched. CDR1 is LNHNV and CDR2 is YYDKDF in the germline V gene (reference sequence). CDR3 protein: CATSRGTGAYGYTF. The CDR3 coding sequence is TGTGCCACCAGCAGAGGGACAGGGGCGTATGGCTACACCTTC.

The chain recombines TRBV7-6 with TRBJ2-7; TRBD2 agrees at 13 bases. Germline values: CDR1 SGHVS, CDR2 FNYEAQ. The length of the CDR3 is 16 residues. The trim removed 5 bases at V and 0 bases at J, leaving 4 bases unmatched. The CDR3, as DNA: TGTGCCAGCAGCGGACTAGCGGGGGAGAGCTCCTACGAGCAGTACTTC. It specifies CASSGLAGESSYEQYF. The full variable domain, its missing parts supplied by reference TRBV7-6 and TRBJ2-7, is GAGVSQSPRYKVTKRGQDVALRCDPISGHVSLYWYRQALGQGPEFLTYFNYEAQQDKSGLPNDRFSAERPEGSISTLTIQRTEQRDSAMYRCASSGLAGESSYEQYFGPGTRLTVT.

The chain links TRBV5-6 to TRBJ2-2, with 12 nucleotides matching TRBD2. The CDR3 extends over 17 amino acids. The germline gives CDR1 SGHDT, CDR2 YYEEEE. The junction had 10 bases not matched to a gene; V was cut back by 5 bases and J by 5 bases. The CDR3 is CASSHRLAGVQTGELFF. CDR3 nucleotides: TGTGCCAGCAGTCATAGACTAGCGGGAGTTCAAACCGGGGAGCTGTTTTTT.

This clone has only a few counts. The V gene is TRBV10-3, the J gene TRBJ1-3, with D uncertain. The CDR3 has 14 amino acids. Trimming took off 6 bases at V and 1 base at J, with 10 bases between the two ends. Germline V CDR1 and CDR2: ENHRY, SYGVKD. The CDR3 coding sequence is TGTGCCATCAGCCGCATGGCTTCTGGAAACACCATATATTTT. As protein: CAISRMASGNTIYF.

Concerning this clone: This specimen includes other DNA sequences encoding the same CDR3. This chain connects TRBV6-5 to TRBJ1-1; the match to TRBD1 covers 9 bases. V dropped 0 bases and J dropped 1; count of bases not matched to a gene: 0. The germline V gene has CDR1 MNHEY and CDR2 SVGAGI. The CDR3 has 15 amino acids. This CDR3 is CASSYSGQGNTEAFF. The CDR3 coding sequence is TGTGCCAGCAGTTACTCGGGACAGGGGAACACTGAAGCTTTCTTT.

Only a few counts were recorded for this clone. The CDR3 sequence: CASSLSGQTNEKLFF. DNA of the CDR3: TGTGCCAGCAGCTTATCCGGACAGACTAATGAAAAACTGTTTTTT. V gene TRBV7-2 combines with J gene TRBJ1-4; possible D gene TRBD1, 6 bases. V dropped 2 bases and J dropped 2 bases, with 9 bases sitting between them. The germline CDR1 and CDR2 sequences are SGHTA and FQGNSA. The CDR3 covers 15 residues.

This chain connects TRBV2 to TRBJ2-7; 12 bases match TRBD2. The CDR3 length is 18 residues. The V gene's germline CDR1 is SNHLY and CDR2 FYNNEI. Germline trimming cut 4 bases from V and 0 bases from J; bases unmatched to any gene: 10. DNA for the CDR3: TGTGCCAGCAGTGTAAAGGGACTAGCGGGTGTTAGCTCCTACGAGCAGTACTTC. It yields the protein CASSVKGLAGVSSYEQYF.

The table lists this clone with a count of one. The chain links TRBV7-8 to TRBJ2-7; 7 bases line up with TRBD2. Germline CDR1 is SGHVS and CDR2 is FQNEAQ. With 2 bases clipped from V and 9 bases from J, the junction kept 19 bases outside the gene matches. This CDR3 has 17 residues. For the CDR3, the DNA is TGTGCCAGCAGCTTATCCCTAGCGGAGGTGGGGCGTGCCGGGCAGTACTTC. Translated, it gives CASSLSLAEVGRAGQYF.

The chain recombines TRBV4-1 with TRBJ1-1; no firm D call. Trimming took off 0 bases at V and 7 bases at J, with 6 bases between the two ends. The CDR3 runs to 12 residues. Germline V gives CDR1 MGHRA, CDR2 YSYEKL. CDR3 DNA sequence: TGCGCCAGCAGCCAAGATGGCAGTGAAGCTTTCTTT. It translates to CASSQDGSEAFF.

The V call is TRBV2, the J call TRBJ2-7; tentatively, D is TRBD1 (6 bases). The CDR3 covers 15 residues. The ends were cut back, 6 bases at V and 4 bases at J, with 19 bases in the middle. Germline V CDR1 and CDR2: SNHLY, FYNNEI. The CDR3 loop reads CASSEGLRDKYEQYF. The CDR3, as DNA: TGTGCCAGCAGCGAGGGCCTTCGGGACAAGTACGAGCAGTACTTC.

This chain links TRBV5-1 with TRBJ2-7; no clear D. V lost 0 bases and J 1 base, leaving 11 bases between the germline ends. Germline CDR1 is SGHRS and CDR2 is YFSETQ. This CDR3 spans 15 amino acids. CDR3 protein: CASSLERRWSYEQYF. In DNA, the CDR3 is TGCGCCAGCAGCTTGGAGAGGCGTTGGTCCTACGAGCAGTACTTC. The variable domain in full, with the rest retrieved from reference TRBV5-1 and TRBJ2-7, is KAGVTQTPRYLIKTRGQQVTLSCSPISGHRSVSWYQQTPGQGLQFLFEYFSETQRNKGNFPGRFSGRQFSNSRSEMNVSTLELGDSALYLCASSLERRWSYEQYFGPGTRLTVT.

The rearrangement links TRBV10-3 to TRBJ2-5; D gene unclear. The CDR3 runs to 14 residues. V lost 6 bases, J lost 5 bases, and 16 bases lay in between. From germline, CDR1 is ENHRY and CDR2 SYGVKD. The DNA for the CDR3 is TGTGCCATCAGGGCGGATAGAACTGGGGAGACCCAGTACTTC. Translated, it gives CAIRADRTGETQYF.

This chain links TRBV5-4 with TRBJ2-1; 7 bases are a match to TRBD1. Germline assignment: CDR1 SGHNT and CDR2 YYREEE (reference sequence). V lost 4 bases, J lost 2 bases, and 3 bases stayed unmatched. This CDR3 comprises 14 residues. The CDR3 DNA follows: TGTGCCAGCAGCGGGGACAGTACCTACAATGAGCAGTTCTTC. Amino acids: CASSGDSTYNEQFF.

The rearrangement links TRBV7-9 to TRBJ1-4; tentative D call: TRBD1 (5 bases). Trimming left V 2 bases short and J 4 bases short, with 14 bases between. The V gene's germline CDR1 is SEHNR and CDR2 FQNEAQ (reference sequence). The CDR3 is 16 amino acids. Here the CDR3 DNA reads TGTGCCAGCAGCTTAAGGGGTGAAGGGAATAATGAAAAACTGTTTTTT. Amino acids: CASSLRGEGNNEKLFF.

This clone was counted between two and nine times. The chain joins TRBV29-1 to TRBJ2-1, with 10 nucleotides matching TRBD1. The CDR3 runs to 12 residues. Trimming at V came to 5 bases and at J to 6 bases, leaving 1 base not matched to a gene. Germline V gene lookup returns CDR1 SQVTM and CDR2 ANQGSEA. CDR3 nucleotides: TGCAGCGTTTGGACAGGGGGCAATGAGCAGTTCTTC. Translated: CSVWTGGNEQFF.

The CDR3 DNA is TGTGCCAGCAGTCCCCTAAGCGGGAGGTTCGCAGATACGCAGTATTTT. Translation: CASSPLSGRFADTQYF. This chain links TRBV6-6 with TRBJ2-3, with 9 bases identical to TRBD2. This CDR3 is built from 16 residues. CDR1 is MNHNY and CDR2 is SVGAGI in the germline V gene (reference sequence). With V trimmed by 5 bases and J by 4 bases, 10 bases remained unmatched.

The chain links TRBV7-9 to TRBJ1-5; D may be TRBD1 (6 bases). The CDR3 length is 14 residues. Germline V gene lookup returns CDR1 SEHNR and CDR2 FQNEAQ (reference sequence). Trimming pared 2 bases from V and 5 bases from J, leaving 10 bases between. In nucleotides, the CDR3 is TGTGCCAGCAGCTTAAGGGGGGGCGATCAGCCCCAGCATTTT. It specifies CASSLRGGDQPQHF.

V is TRBV6-5 and J is TRBJ2-7; D is ambiguous. Germline CDR1 MNHEY, CDR2 SVGAGI. The V and J ends lost 2 bases and 6 bases respectively, with 11 bases between them. The CDR3 has 13 amino acids. CDR3 bases: TGTGCCAGCAGTTACAGCTCGGGTTTCGAGCAGTACTTC. Encoded protein: CASSYSSGFEQYF.

This clone was observed a few times. The chain combines TRBV9 with TRBJ1-1; perhaps TRBD1 as D (5 bases). V gave up 4 bases and J gave up 5 bases, with 15 bases separating them. The germline CDR1 and CDR2 sequences are SGDLS and YYNGEE. CDR3 length equals 14 residues. The DNA for the CDR3 is TGTGCCAGCAGCCCCAATATGGGGGGGACTGAAGCTTTCTTT. Translating it yields CASSPNMGGTEAFF.

This clone was counted between two and nine times. The chain is built from TRBV5-1 and TRBJ1-1; D not resolved. In germline, CDR1 is SGHRS, CDR2 YFSETQ. V lost 3 bases and J lost 10, with 16 bases in between. The CDR3 is made up of 13 amino acids. The CDR3 region is CASSSGSILRAFF. In nucleotides, the CDR3 is TGCGCCAGCAGCTCCGGGTCGATACTTCGAGCTTTCTTT.

As concerns this clone: Other DNA sequences in this sample translate to the same CDR3. The genes are TRBV7-9 and TRBJ1-4; TRBD1 aligns across 7 bases. Trimming took 5 bases from V and 3 from J; bases not matched to a gene: 3. The length of the CDR3 is 14 residues. Germline CDR1 SEHNR, CDR2 FQNEAQ (reference sequence). This CDR3 reads CASSPQGANEKLFF. The CDR3 DNA sequence: TGTGCCAGCAGCCCTCAGGGGGCTAATGAAAAACTGTTTTTT.

The chain combines TRBV29-1 with TRBJ1-2; the D gene is possibly TRBD1 (5 bases). CDR1 SQVTM and CDR2 ANQGSEA come from the germline V gene. Trimming stripped 0 bases from V and 4 bases from J, with 12 bases between. The CDR3 loop spans 14 amino acids. CDR3 in amino acids: CSVEEAGGGYGYTF. The CDR3 nucleotides are TGCAGCGTTGAAGAGGCGGGGGGGGGCTATGGCTACACCTTC.

The J gene is TRBJ1-2, the V gene TRBV19, with 9 bases identical to TRBD1. Trimming cost V 6 bases and J 3 bases; bases outside gene matches: 5. The CDR3 loop spans 14 amino acids. Germline CDR1 is LNHDA and CDR2 is SQIVND (reference sequence). The CDR3 protein is CASRTGGTHYGYTF. The CDR3 region has the DNA TGTGCCAGTAGAACAGGGGGCACTCACTATGGCTACACCTTC. The variable domain in full, with the rest retrieved from reference TRBV19 and TRBJ1-2, is DGGITQSPKYLFRKEGQNVTLSCEQNLNHDAMYWYRQDPGQGLRLIYYSQIVNDFQKGDIAEGYSVSREKKESFPLTVTSAQKNPTAFYLCASRTGGTHYGYTFGSGTRLTVV.

This sequence joins TRBV19 and TRBJ1-1, with D tentatively TRBD1 (6 bases). V shed 2 bases and J shed 5 bases, with 12 bases lying between them. This CDR3 has 14 residues. The V gene's germline CDR1 is LNHDA and CDR2 SQIVND (reference sequence). CDR3 in amino acids: CASSIRQGRTEAFF. CDR3 DNA: TGTGCCAGTAGTATAAGGCAGGGGAGAACTGAAGCTTTCTTT.

This rearrangement joins TRBV9 to TRBJ2-7; D is ambiguous. Trimming took off 0 bases at V and 0 bases at J, with 7 bases between the two ends. The CDR3 loop spans 14 amino acids. Germline CDR1 and CDR2: SGDLS and YYNGEE. CDR3: CASSVDESSYEQYF. The CDR3 DNA sequence: TGTGCCAGCAGCGTAGACGAGAGCTCCTACGAGCAGTACTTC. Based on the CDR3 plus reference TRBV9 and TRBJ2-7, the full variable domain is DSGVTQTPKHLITATGQRVTLRCSPRSGDLSVYWYQQSLDQGLQFLIQYYNGEERAKGNILERFSAQQFPDLHSELNLSSLELGDSALYFCASSVDESSYEQYFGPGTRLTVT.